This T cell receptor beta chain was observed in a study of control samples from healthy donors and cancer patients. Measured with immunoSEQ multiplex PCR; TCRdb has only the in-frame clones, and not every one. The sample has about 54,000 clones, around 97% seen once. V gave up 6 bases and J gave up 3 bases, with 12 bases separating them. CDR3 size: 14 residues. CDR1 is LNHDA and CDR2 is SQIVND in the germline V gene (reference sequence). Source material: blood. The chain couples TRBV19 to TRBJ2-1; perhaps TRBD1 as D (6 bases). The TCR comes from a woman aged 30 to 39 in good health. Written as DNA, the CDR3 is TGTGCCAGTAGCGACGACAGGTTCTACAATGAGCAGTTCTTC. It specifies CASSDDRFYNEQFF.